Included here is one T cell receptor beta chain sequence, with context. V lost 7 bases and J 8 bases, leaving 11 bases between the germline ends. This CDR3 contains 10 residues. Germline lookup yields CDR1 GTSNPN and CDR2 SVGIG (reference sequence). Seattle's enrolled individuals joined amid active infection and were then monitored longitudinally. This entry comes from a study of blood T cell repertoires in COVID-19. Background on the study: Both acute and convalescent COVID-19 samples were obtained from the United States, Italy and Spain.

Method: immunoSEQ multiplex PCR; TCRdb's copy keeps in-frame clones and lacks some. This sample has 60,000 to 80,000 clones; approximately 84% occur once, and the top ten carry around 13%. The clonotype comes from a man between 50 and 59 years old with COVID-19, enrolled during active disease. The sample was peripheral blood. This chain uses TRBV30 with TRBJ1-1; no clear D. The CDR3 DNA reads TGTGCCTCCTACTACCCCGAAGCTTTCTTT. This gives the protein CASYYPEAFF.